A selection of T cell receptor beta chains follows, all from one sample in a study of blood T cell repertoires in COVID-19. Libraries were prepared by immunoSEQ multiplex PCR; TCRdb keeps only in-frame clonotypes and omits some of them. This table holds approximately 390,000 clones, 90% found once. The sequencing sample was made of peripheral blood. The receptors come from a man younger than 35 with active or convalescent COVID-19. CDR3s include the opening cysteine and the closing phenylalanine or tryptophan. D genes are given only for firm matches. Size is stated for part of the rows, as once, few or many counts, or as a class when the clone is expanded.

CDR3 DNA: TGTGCCAGTCCGCCTTATGGGACAGGGACTCCCTACAATGAGCAGTTCTTC
CDR3 protein: CASPPYGTGTPYNEQFF
D gene: TRBD1
clone size: NA
V gene: TRBV28
J gene: TRBJ2-1

CDR3 DNA: TGCGCCAGCAGCTTGACCTTCGGACAGGGGGCAAAAAATGGCTACACCTTC
CDR3 protein: CASSLTFGQGAKNGYTF
D gene: TRBD1
clone size: NA
V gene: TRBV5-1
J gene: TRBJ1-2

CDR3 DNA: TGTGCCAGCAGCGTAGCCTCAGGGGGCCTAAGCACTGAAGCTTTCTTT
CDR3 protein: CASSVASGGLSTEAFF
D gene: TRBD1
clone size: NA
V gene: TRBV9
J gene: TRBJ1-1

CDR3 DNA: TGTGCCAGTAATGGCTTGGGACAGAAAGAAGAAAAAAACACCGGGGAGCTGTTTTTT
CDR3 protein: CASNGLGQKEEKNTGELFF
D gene: TRBD1
clone size: NA
V gene: TRBV2
J gene: TRBJ2-2

CDR3 DNA: TGTGCCAGCAGCAGGGACAGAAACAATGAGCAGTTCTTC
CDR3 protein: CASSRDRNNEQFF
D gene: TRBD1
clone size: NA
V gene: TRBV7-2
J gene: TRBJ2-1

CDR3 DNA: TGTGCCAGCACCTCTGGGACTCTACCTTACGAGCAGTACTTC
CDR3 protein: CASTSGTLPYEQYF
D gene: NA
clone size: once
V gene: TRBV5-6
J gene: TRBJ2-7

CDR3 DNA: TGTGCCAGCAGCGTCACCGGACAGGGTCTGTCCCCCCTCCACTTT
CDR3 protein: CASSVTGQGLSPLHF
D gene: TRBD1
clone size: NA
V gene: TRBV9
J gene: TRBJ1-6

CDR3 DNA: TGTGCCAGTAGTATCCAGGGCTACACTGAAGCTTTCTTT
CDR3 protein: CASSIQGYTEAFF
D gene: NA
clone size: NA
V gene: TRBV19
J gene: TRBJ1-1

CDR3 DNA: TGTGCCAGCAGCTTATCTATCGCAGGGTCGAACTACGAGCAGTACTTC
CDR3 protein: CASSLSIAGSNYEQYF
D gene: NA
clone size: NA
V gene: TRBV7-2
J gene: TRBJ2-7

CDR3 DNA: TGTGCCAGTAGTATGAGGGACTCCTACGAGCAGTACTTC
CDR3 protein: CASSMRDSYEQYF
D gene: NA
clone size: NA
V gene: TRBV19
J gene: TRBJ2-7

CDR3 DNA: TGTGCCACCAGTGATTTGGCTGGCGGGAGCTTTTATGAGCAGTTCTTC
CDR3 protein: CATSDLAGGSFYEQFF
D gene: TRBD2
clone size: NA
V gene: TRBV24-1
J gene: TRBJ2-1

CDR3 DNA: TGTGCCAGCAGCGTATATGGCGGGGGGGCCCGGGAGACCCAGTACTTC
CDR3 protein: CASSVYGGGARETQYF
D gene: TRBD2
clone size: NA
V gene: TRBV9
J gene: TRBJ2-5

CDR3 DNA: TGTGCCAGCAGCCAAGATCCGGACAGGGGGGGCCCTACTAACTATGGCTACACCTTC
CDR3 protein: CASSQDPDRGGPTNYGYTF
D gene: TRBD1
clone size: NA
V gene: TRBV4-2
J gene: TRBJ1-2

CDR3 DNA: TGTGCCAGCTCATCAGTAGCGGGAGGTTCCCTAATTAATGAGCAGTTCTTC
CDR3 protein: CASSSVAGGSLINEQFF
D gene: TRBD2
clone size: NA
V gene: TRBV18
J gene: TRBJ2-1

CDR3 DNA: TGCGCCAGCAGCCAAGATCGGATAGCGGGGGAGCTAGCCAAAAACATTCAGTACTTC
CDR3 protein: CASSQDRIAGELAKNIQYF
D gene: TRBD2
clone size: NA
V gene: TRBV4-1
J gene: TRBJ2-4

CDR3 DNA: TGTGCCAGCAGCCAAGAGTGGCCAGGGGTTAATGAGCAGTTCTTC
CDR3 protein: CASSQEWPGVNEQFF
D gene: NA
clone size: NA
V gene: TRBV14
J gene: TRBJ2-1

CDR3 DNA: TGCAGCGTGGGGACTTCCGTCAATTCACCCCTCCACTTT
CDR3 protein: CSVGTSVNSPLHF
D gene: NA
clone size: many
V gene: TRBV29-1
J gene: TRBJ1-6

CDR3 DNA: TGCGCCAGCAGCGCGGGGACAGGGGCATCCTATGGCTACACCTTC
CDR3 protein: CASSAGTGASYGYTF
D gene: TRBD1
clone size: NA
V gene: TRBV5-1
J gene: TRBJ1-2

CDR3 DNA: TGTGCCAGCAGCTTAGTTAGCCCGAAACTCGAGCAGTACTTC
CDR3 protein: CASSLVSPKLEQYF
D gene: NA
clone size: few
V gene: TRBV7-9
J gene: TRBJ2-7

CDR3 DNA: TGTGCCAGCAGTTTAGCCAGGGGATCCTACGAGCAGTACTTC
CDR3 protein: CASSLARGSYEQYF
D gene: NA
clone size: NA
V gene: TRBV28
J gene: TRBJ2-7

CDR3 DNA: TGTGCCAGCAGTTTAAGAAGAGGGTACCAAGAGACCCAGTACTTC
CDR3 protein: CASSLRRGYQETQYF
D gene: NA
clone size: NA
V gene: TRBV27
J gene: TRBJ2-5

CDR3 DNA: TGTGCCAGCAGTTACCTCGGGGGAGAGACCCAGTACTTC
CDR3 protein: CASSYLGGETQYF
D gene: NA
clone size: NA
V gene: TRBV6-2/TRBV6-3
J gene: TRBJ2-5

CDR3 DNA: TGTGCCAGCAGATTAGGCGGGACAGACTCCTACAATGAGCAGTTCTTC
CDR3 protein: CASRLGGTDSYNEQFF
D gene: NA
clone size: NA
V gene: TRBV5-4
J gene: TRBJ2-1

CDR3 DNA: TGTGCCAGCAGCGTAGGTCTAGCGGGAGGGATCTACAATGAGCAGTTCTTC
CDR3 protein: CASSVGLAGGIYNEQFF
D gene: TRBD2
clone size: NA
V gene: TRBV9
J gene: TRBJ2-1

CDR3 DNA: TGTGCCAGCAGTTACCCCTCGGGGGGCGCCTTGACCAAAAACATTCAGTACTTC
CDR3 protein: CASSYPSGGALTKNIQYF
D gene: NA
clone size: NA
V gene: TRBV6-2/TRBV6-3
J gene: TRBJ2-4

CDR3 DNA: TGTGCCAGCAGCCAAGAGGGGACCCCGGGACAGCGGACCTACGAGCAGTACTTC
CDR3 protein: CASSQEGTPGQRTYEQYF
D gene: TRBD1
clone size: NA
V gene: TRBV4-2
J gene: TRBJ2-7

CDR3 DNA: TGTGCCAGCGTAACGCCTGGGACTAGCGGGGTTATCACCGGGGAGCTGTTTTTT
CDR3 protein: CASVTPGTSGVITGELFF
D gene: TRBD2
clone size: NA
V gene: TRBV6-4
J gene: TRBJ2-2

CDR3 DNA: TGTGCCAGCAGCCAAGGGCCGAACACTGAAGCTTTCTTT
CDR3 protein: CASSQGPNTEAFF
D gene: NA
clone size: NA
V gene: TRBV3-1/TRBV3-2
J gene: TRBJ1-1

CDR3 DNA: TGTGCCAGCAGCCGCTTGGGACTAGCGGGAGGGCCCCCAGATACGCAGTATTTT
CDR3 protein: CASSRLGLAGGPPDTQYF
D gene: TRBD2
clone size: NA
V gene: TRBV7-6
J gene: TRBJ2-3

CDR3 DNA: TGTGCCAGCAGCTTAAACGGCTACAATGAGCAGTTCTTC
CDR3 protein: CASSLNGYNEQFF
D gene: NA
clone size: NA
V gene: TRBV7-2
J gene: TRBJ2-1

CDR3 DNA: TGTGCCAGCAGCCAAGGAGACAGGGGGCAAAAGCAGTACTTC
CDR3 protein: CASSQGDRGQKQYF
D gene: TRBD1
clone size: NA
V gene: TRBV14
J gene: TRBJ2-7

CDR3 DNA: TGCGCCAGCAGCTCAGGACAGCAGTACTCCTACGAGCAGTACTTC
CDR3 protein: CASSSGQQYSYEQYF
D gene: NA
clone size: NA
V gene: TRBV5-1
J gene: TRBJ2-7

CDR3 DNA: TGTGCCAGCAGCTTAGGTCGGGGGTGGGACAATGAGCAGTTCTTC
CDR3 protein: CASSLGRGWDNEQFF
D gene: NA
clone size: NA
V gene: TRBV7-2
J gene: TRBJ2-1

CDR3 DNA: TGTGCCAGCAGCCAGGGGGCTGACACTGAAGCTTTCTTT
CDR3 protein: CASSQGADTEAFF
D gene: NA
clone size: NA
V gene: TRBV3-1/TRBV3-2
J gene: TRBJ1-1

CDR3 DNA: TGTGCCAGCAGCTTAGGAACTTACCGGTCAAAGTACAATGAGCAGTTCTTC
CDR3 protein: CASSLGTYRSKYNEQFF
D gene: NA
clone size: NA
V gene: TRBV7-2
J gene: TRBJ2-1

CDR3 DNA: TGTGCCAGCAGCCAAGTTGGGGAGAATAGCAATCAGCCCCAGCATTTT
CDR3 protein: CASSQVGENSNQPQHF
D gene: NA
clone size: NA
V gene: TRBV4-2
J gene: TRBJ1-5

CDR3 DNA: TGTGCCAGCTCACCACTAGCGGAAAGCTCCTACAATGAGCAGTTCTTC
CDR3 protein: CASSPLAESSYNEQFF
D gene: NA
clone size: NA
V gene: TRBV18
J gene: TRBJ2-1

CDR3 DNA: TGTGCCAGCAGCGGTAGCGGGAGGGGAGAGACCCAGTACTTC
CDR3 protein: CASSGSGRGETQYF
D gene: TRBD2
clone size: NA
V gene: TRBV7-9
J gene: TRBJ2-5

CDR3 DNA: TGTGCCAGCAGCGTAGAGATCAGGGGTCCCAAGTACAATGAGCAGTTCTTC
CDR3 protein: CASSVEIRGPKYNEQFF
D gene: NA
clone size: NA
V gene: TRBV9
J gene: TRBJ2-1

CDR3 DNA: TGTGCCAGTAAACCCCTAGAGGAAACCGGGGAGCTGTTTTTT
CDR3 protein: CASKPLEETGELFF
D gene: NA
clone size: NA
V gene: TRBV19
J gene: TRBJ2-2

CDR3 DNA: TGTGCCACCACGGGACAGGGGACGAACACTGAAGCTTTCTTT
CDR3 protein: CATTGQGTNTEAFF
D gene: TRBD1
clone size: NA
V gene: TRBV19
J gene: TRBJ1-1

CDR3 DNA: TGTGCCAGCAGTTACCAGGGGCTGGGAGATACGCAGTATTTT
CDR3 protein: CASSYQGLGDTQYF
D gene: NA
clone size: few
V gene: TRBV6-6
J gene: TRBJ2-3

CDR3 DNA: TGTGCCAGCAGTATACCACAGCTCAATCAGCCCCAGCATTTT
CDR3 protein: CASSIPQLNQPQHF
D gene: NA
clone size: once
V gene: TRBV28
J gene: TRBJ1-5

CDR3 DNA: TGTGCCAGCAGTCAAAGCGGGGGGGCCTACGAGCAGTACTTC
CDR3 protein: CASSQSGGAYEQYF
D gene: TRBD2
clone size: NA
V gene: TRBV6-6
J gene: TRBJ2-7

CDR3 DNA: TGCGCCAGCAGACCCGGTACCGTTGACAGGGGAACCTACGAGCAGTACTTC
CDR3 protein: CASRPGTVDRGTYEQYF
D gene: TRBD1
clone size: NA
V gene: TRBV5-1
J gene: TRBJ2-7

CDR3 DNA: TGTGCCAGCAGCGTAGGAGATGGCTCTGGAAACACCATATATTTT
CDR3 protein: CASSVGDGSGNTIYF
D gene: NA
clone size: NA
V gene: TRBV9
J gene: TRBJ1-3

CDR3 DNA: TGTGCCAGCAGCTCCATTCGGGGGGGGTCGGAGACCCAGTACTTC
CDR3 protein: CASSSIRGGSETQYF
D gene: TRBD2
clone size: NA
V gene: TRBV9
J gene: TRBJ2-5

CDR3 DNA: TGCGCCAGCAGCCGCGACAGGGTCCACGAAAGCTCTGGAAACACCATATATTTT
CDR3 protein: CASSRDRVHESSGNTIYF
D gene: TRBD1
clone size: NA
V gene: TRBV5-1
J gene: TRBJ1-3

CDR3 DNA: TGTGCCAGCAGCCCCTACAGGGGTCGAGAGACCCAGTACTTC
CDR3 protein: CASSPYRGRETQYF
D gene: TRBD1
clone size: NA
V gene: TRBV7-3
J gene: TRBJ2-5

CDR3 DNA: TGTGCTAGCAGCTTTGGGGCGGGAGGTTCCTACGAGCAGTACTTC
CDR3 protein: CASSFGAGGSYEQYF
D gene: TRBD2
clone size: once
V gene: TRBV7-7
J gene: TRBJ2-7

CDR3 DNA: TGTGCCAGTAGTAACAGGGCTGACCAGCCCCAGCATTTT
CDR3 protein: CASSNRADQPQHF
D gene: NA
clone size: NA
V gene: TRBV19
J gene: TRBJ1-5

CDR3 DNA: TGTGCCAGCAGCTTATCTAGGTCTCCGTTCTATGGCTACACCTTC
CDR3 protein: CASSLSRSPFYGYTF
D gene: NA
clone size: NA
V gene: TRBV7-2
J gene: TRBJ1-2

CDR3 DNA: TGTGCCAGCAGCCAAGGGGGACTAAACACCGGGGAGCTGTTTTTT
CDR3 protein: CASSQGGLNTGELFF
D gene: TRBD2
clone size: once
V gene: TRBV3-1/TRBV3-2
J gene: TRBJ2-2

CDR3 DNA: TGTGCCAGCAGCTTAGTCTCCGGACTGGACTATGGCTACACCTTC
CDR3 protein: CASSLVSGLDYGYTF
D gene: NA
clone size: NA
V gene: TRBV7-8
J gene: TRBJ1-2

CDR3 DNA: TGTGCCAGCAGTTATCGGGACGAGCAGTACTTC
CDR3 protein: CASSYRDEQYF
D gene: NA
clone size: NA
V gene: TRBV6-6
J gene: TRBJ2-7

CDR3 DNA: TGCGCCAGCAGCGAACTAGCGGTCCCCAACGAGCAGTACTTC
CDR3 protein: CASSELAVPNEQYF
D gene: TRBD2
clone size: NA
V gene: TRBV10-2
J gene: TRBJ2-7

CDR3 DNA: TGCAGTGCTAGTAGCGGGAGGGCCAACAATGAGCAGTTCTTC
CDR3 protein: CSASSGRANNEQFF
D gene: TRBD2
clone size: NA
V gene: TRBV20-1
J gene: TRBJ2-1

CDR3 DNA: TGTGCCACCAGTGAGGGGATGACAGGGAGTGAAGCTTTCTTT
CDR3 protein: CATSEGMTGSEAFF
D gene: TRBD1
clone size: NA
V gene: TRBV24-1
J gene: TRBJ1-1

CDR3 DNA: TGTGCCAGCAGTTACTCGAAGGTACCCTCGGGGGACGAGCAGTACTTC
CDR3 protein: CASSYSKVPSGDEQYF
D gene: NA
clone size: NA
V gene: TRBV6-5
J gene: TRBJ2-7